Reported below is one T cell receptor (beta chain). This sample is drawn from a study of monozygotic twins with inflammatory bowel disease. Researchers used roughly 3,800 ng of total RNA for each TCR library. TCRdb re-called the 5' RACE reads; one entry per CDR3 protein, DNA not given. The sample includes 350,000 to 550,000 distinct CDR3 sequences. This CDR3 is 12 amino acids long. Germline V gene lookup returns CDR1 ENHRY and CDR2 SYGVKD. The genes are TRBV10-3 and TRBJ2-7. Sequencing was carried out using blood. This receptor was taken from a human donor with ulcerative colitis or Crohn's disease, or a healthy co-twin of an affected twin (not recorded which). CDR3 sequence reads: CAIRGVAYEQYF.